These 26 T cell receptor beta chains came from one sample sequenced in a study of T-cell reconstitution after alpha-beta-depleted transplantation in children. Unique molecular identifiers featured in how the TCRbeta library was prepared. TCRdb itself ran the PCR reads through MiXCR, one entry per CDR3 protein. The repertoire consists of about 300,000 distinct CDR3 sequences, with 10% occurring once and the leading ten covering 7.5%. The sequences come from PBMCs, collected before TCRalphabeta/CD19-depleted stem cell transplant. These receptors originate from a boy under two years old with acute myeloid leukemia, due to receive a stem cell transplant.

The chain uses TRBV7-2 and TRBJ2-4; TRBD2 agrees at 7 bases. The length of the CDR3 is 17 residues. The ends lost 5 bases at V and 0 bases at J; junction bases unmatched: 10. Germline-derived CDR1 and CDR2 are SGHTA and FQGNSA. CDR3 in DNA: TGTGCCAGCAGCCAAACCCTCGGGGGGATAGCCAAAAACATTCAGTACTTC. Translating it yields CASSQTLGGIAKNIQYF.

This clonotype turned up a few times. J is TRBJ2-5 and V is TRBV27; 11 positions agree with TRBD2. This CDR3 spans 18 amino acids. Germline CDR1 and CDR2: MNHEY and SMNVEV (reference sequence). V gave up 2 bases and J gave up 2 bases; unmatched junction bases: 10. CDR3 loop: CASSLRPPLAGGQETQYF. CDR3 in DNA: TGTGCCAGCAGTTTAAGGCCCCCTCTAGCGGGGGGTCAAGAGACCCAGTACTTC.

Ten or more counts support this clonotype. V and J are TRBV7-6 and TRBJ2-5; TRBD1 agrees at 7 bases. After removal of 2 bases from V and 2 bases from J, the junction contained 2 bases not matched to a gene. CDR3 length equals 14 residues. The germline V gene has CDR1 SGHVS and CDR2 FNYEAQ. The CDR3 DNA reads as TGTGCCAGCAGCTTATCGACAGGGCAAGAGACCCAGTACTTC. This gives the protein CASSLSTGQETQYF. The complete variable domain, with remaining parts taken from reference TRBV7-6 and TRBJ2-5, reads GAGVSQSPRYKVTKRGQDVALRCDPISGHVSLYWYRQALGQGPEFLTYFNYEAQQDKSGLPNDRFSAERPEGSISTLTIQRTEQRDSAMYRCASSLSTGQETQYFGPGTRLLVL.

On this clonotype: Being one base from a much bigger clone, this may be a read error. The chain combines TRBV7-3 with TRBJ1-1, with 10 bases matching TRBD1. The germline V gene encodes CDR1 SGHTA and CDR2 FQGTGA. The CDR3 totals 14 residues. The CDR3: CASSPRQGAPEDFF. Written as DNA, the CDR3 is TGTGCCAGCAGCCCGCGACAGGGGGCACCTGAAGATTTCTTT. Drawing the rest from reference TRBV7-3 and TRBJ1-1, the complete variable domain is GAGVSQTPSNKVTEKGKYVELRCDPISGHTALYWYRQSLGQGPEFLIYFQGTGAADDSGLPNDRFFAVRPEGSVSTLKIQRTERGDSAVYLCASSPRQGAPEDFFGQGTRLTVV.

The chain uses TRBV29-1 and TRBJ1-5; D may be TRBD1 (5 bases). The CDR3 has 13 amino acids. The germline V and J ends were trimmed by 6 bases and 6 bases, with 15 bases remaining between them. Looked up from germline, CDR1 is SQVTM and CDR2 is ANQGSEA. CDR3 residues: CSVLRTRCQPQHF. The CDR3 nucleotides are TGCAGCGTCCTAAGGACACGGTGTCAGCCCCAGCATTTT. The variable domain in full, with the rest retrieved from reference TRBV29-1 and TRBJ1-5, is SAVISQKPSRDICQRGTSLTIQCQVDSQVTMMFWYRQQPGQSLTLIATANQGSEATYESGFVIDKFPISRPNLTFSTLTVSNMSPEDSSIYLCSVLRTRCQPQHFGDGTRLSIL.

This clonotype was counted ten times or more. CDR3 amino acids: CSARGGPPYEQYF. In DNA form, the CDR3 reads TGCAGTGCCCGTGGAGGGCCTCCCTACGAGCAGTACTTC. V is TRBV20-1 and J is TRBJ2-7, with a weak D call TRBD2 (6 bases). V was clipped by 6 bases and J by 2 bases, with 14 bases between them. This CDR3 contains 13 residues. The germline V gene encodes CDR1 DFQATT and CDR2 SNEGSKA (reference sequence).

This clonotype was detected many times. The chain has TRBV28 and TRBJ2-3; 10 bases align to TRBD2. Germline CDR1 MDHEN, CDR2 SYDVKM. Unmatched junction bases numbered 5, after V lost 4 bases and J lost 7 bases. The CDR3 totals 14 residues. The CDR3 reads CASSYLAGVHTQYF. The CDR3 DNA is TGTGCCAGCAGTTACCTAGCGGGAGTGCATACGCAGTATTTT.

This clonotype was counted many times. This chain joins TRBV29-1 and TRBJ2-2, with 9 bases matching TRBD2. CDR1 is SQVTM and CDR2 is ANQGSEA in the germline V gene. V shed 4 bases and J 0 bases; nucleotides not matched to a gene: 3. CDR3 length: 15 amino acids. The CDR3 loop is CSVGTSVANTGELFF. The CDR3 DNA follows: TGCAGCGTTGGGACTAGCGTCGCGAACACCGGGGAGCTGTTTTTT.

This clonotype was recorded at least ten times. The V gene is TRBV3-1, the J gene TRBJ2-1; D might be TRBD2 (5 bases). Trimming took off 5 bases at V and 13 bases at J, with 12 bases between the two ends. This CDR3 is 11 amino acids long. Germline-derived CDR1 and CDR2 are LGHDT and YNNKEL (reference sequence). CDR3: CASSSRAVQFF. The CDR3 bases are TGTGCCAGCAGCTCGCGGGCAGTACAGTTCTTC.

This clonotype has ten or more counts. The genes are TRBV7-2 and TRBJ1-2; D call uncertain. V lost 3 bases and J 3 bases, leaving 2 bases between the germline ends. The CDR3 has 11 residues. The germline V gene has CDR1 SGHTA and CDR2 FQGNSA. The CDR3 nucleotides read TGTGCCAGCAGCTTTGACTATGGCTACACCTTC. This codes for CASSFDYGYTF.

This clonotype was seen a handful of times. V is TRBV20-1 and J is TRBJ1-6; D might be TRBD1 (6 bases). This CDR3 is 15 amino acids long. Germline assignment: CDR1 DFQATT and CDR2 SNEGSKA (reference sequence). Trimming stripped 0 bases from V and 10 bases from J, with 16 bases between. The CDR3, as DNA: TGCAGTGCTAGAGATCAGGGAGGGGGGGGATCACCCCTCCACTTT. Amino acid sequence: CSARDQGGGGSPLHF.

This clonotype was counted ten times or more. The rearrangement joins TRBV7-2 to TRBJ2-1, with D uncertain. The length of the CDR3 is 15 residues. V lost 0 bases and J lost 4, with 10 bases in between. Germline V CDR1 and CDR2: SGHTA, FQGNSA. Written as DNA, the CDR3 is TGTGCCAGCAGCTTAGCGAGGCAGGTTTACAATGAGCAGTTCTTC. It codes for CASSLARQVYNEQFF.

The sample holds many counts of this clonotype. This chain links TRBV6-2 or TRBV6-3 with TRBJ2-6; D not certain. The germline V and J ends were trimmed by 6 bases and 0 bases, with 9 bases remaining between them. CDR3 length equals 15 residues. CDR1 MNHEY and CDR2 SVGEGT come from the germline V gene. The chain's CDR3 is CASSKDVSGANVLTF. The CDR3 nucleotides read TGTGCCAGCAGCAAGGACGTCTCTGGGGCCAACGTCCTGACTTTC.

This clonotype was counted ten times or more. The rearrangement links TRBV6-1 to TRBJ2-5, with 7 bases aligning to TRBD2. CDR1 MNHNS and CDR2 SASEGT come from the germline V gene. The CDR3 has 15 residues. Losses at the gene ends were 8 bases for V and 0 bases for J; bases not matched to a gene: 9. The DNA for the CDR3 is TGTGCCAGCCAAGCGGGGCTAGCGCACCAAGAGACCCAGTACTTC. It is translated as CASQAGLAHQETQYF.

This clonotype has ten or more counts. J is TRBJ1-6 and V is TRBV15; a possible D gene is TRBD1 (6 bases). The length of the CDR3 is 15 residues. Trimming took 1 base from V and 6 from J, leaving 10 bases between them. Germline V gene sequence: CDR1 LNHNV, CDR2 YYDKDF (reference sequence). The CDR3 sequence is CATSRAEGGNSPLHF. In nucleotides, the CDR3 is TGTGCCACCAGCAGAGCAGAAGGGGGTAATTCACCCCTCCACTTT.

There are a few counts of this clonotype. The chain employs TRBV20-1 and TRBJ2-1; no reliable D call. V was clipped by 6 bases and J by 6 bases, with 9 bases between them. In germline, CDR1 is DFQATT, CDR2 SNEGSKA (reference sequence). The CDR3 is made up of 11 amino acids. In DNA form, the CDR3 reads TGCAGTGCACGGCCCCGCAATGAGCAGTTCTTC. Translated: CSARPRNEQFF.

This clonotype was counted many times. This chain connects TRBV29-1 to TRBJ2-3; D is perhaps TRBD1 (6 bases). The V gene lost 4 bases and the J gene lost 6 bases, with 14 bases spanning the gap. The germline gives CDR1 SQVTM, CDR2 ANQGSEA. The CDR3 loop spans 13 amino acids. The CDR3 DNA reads TGCAGCGTTGCAAGGGGGAAGAGGGATACGCAGTATTTT. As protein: CSVARGKRDTQYF.

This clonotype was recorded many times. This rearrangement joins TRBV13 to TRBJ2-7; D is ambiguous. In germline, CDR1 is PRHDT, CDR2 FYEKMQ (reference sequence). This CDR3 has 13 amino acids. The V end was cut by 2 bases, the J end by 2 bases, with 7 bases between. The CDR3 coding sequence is TGTGCCAGCAGCTTAATAGGGCCCTACGAGCAGTACTTC. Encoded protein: CASSLIGPYEQYF.

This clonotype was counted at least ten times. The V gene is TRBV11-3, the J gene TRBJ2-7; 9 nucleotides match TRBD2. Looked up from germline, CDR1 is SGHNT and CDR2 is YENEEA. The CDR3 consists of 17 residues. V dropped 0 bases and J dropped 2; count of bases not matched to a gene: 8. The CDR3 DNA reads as TGTGCCAGCAGCTTAGATGTAGCGGGAGTCTCCACCTACGAGCAGTACTTC. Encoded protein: CASSLDVAGVSTYEQYF. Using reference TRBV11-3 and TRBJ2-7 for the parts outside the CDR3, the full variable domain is EAGVVQSPRYKIIEKKQPVAFWCNPISGHNTLYWYLQNLGQGPELLIRYENEEAVDDSQLPKDRFSAERLKGVDSTLKIQPAELGDSAVYLCASSLDVAGVSTYEQYFGPGTRLTVT.

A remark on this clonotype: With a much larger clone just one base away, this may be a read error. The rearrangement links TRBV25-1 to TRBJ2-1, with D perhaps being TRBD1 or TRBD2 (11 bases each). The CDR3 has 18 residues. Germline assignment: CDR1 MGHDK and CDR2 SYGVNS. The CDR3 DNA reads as TGTGCCACAAACGGGGACAGGGGGACTAGCGGTACGTACAATGAGCAGCTCTTC. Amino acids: CATNGDRGTSGTYNEQLF.

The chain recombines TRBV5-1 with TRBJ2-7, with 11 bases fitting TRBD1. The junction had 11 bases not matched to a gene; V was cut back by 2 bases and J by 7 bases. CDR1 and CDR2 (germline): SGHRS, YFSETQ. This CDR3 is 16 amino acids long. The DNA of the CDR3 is TGCGCCAGCAGCTTCTCCGGGACAGGGGGAGTAGGGGAGCAGTACTTC. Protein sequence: CASSFSGTGGVGEQYF.

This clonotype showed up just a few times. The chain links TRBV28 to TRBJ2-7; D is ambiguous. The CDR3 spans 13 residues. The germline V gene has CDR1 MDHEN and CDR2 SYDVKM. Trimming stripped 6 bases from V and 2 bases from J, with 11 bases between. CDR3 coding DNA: TGTGCCAGCAGCCCCGGGCCGCCCTACGAGCAGTACTTC. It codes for CASSPGPPYEQYF.

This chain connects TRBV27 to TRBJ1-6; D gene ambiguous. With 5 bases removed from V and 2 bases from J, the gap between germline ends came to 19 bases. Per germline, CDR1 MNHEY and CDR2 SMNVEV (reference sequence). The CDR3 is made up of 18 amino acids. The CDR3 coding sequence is TGTGCCAGCAGTCCGAAAGGAAACCTCGGGGCCTATAATTCACCCCTCCACTTT. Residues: CASSPKGNLGAYNSPLHF.

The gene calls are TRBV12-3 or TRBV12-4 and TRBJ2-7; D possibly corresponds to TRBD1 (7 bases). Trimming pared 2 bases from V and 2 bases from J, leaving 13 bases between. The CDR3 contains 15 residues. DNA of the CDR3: TGTGCCAGCAGTTTATCAGGGGGGACACCCTACGAGCAGTACTTC. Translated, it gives CASSLSGGTPYEQYF.

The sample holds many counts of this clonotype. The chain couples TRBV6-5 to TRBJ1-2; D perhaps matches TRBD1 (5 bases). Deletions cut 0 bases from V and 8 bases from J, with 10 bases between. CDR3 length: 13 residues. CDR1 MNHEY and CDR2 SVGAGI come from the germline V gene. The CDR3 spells CASSYSGVDGYTF. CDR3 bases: TGTGCCAGCAGTTACTCAGGGGTGGACGGCTACACCTTC.

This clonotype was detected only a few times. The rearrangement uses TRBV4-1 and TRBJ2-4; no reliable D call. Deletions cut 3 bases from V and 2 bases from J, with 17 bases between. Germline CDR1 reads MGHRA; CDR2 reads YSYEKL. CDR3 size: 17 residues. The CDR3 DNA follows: TGCGCCAGCAGCCACCAGGTCCCTAGGGAAACCAAAAACATTCAGTACTTC. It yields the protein CASSHQVPRETKNIQYF.